This TCR beta chain derives from a study of T cells after yellow fever vaccination. TCRdb re-called the 5' RACE reads with MiXCR, one entry per CDR3 protein. The sample includes some 300,000 distinct CDR3 sequences, less than 9.5% of them seen just once. This clonotype was seen ten or more times. Trimming shortened V by 3 bases and J by 3 bases, and 12 bases separated the two germline ends. Germline V gene lookup returns CDR1 SNHLY and CDR2 FYNNEI. The CDR3 contains 14 residues. This clonotype originated in a man between 18 and 35 years old who received the YFV17D yellow fever vaccine. The rearrangement uses TRBV2 and TRBJ2-7; possibly TRBD1 for D (6 bases). Sequencing was performed on PBMCs, taken approximately 40 days after the first yellow fever vaccination. CDR3 in amino acids: CASSDGQSNYEQYV. The CDR3 DNA reads TGTGCCAGCAGTGACGGACAGTCTAACTACGAGCAGTACGTC.